The rows below give T cell receptor beta chains drawn from one sample of a study of blood T cell repertoires in COVID-19. The assay was immunoSEQ multiplex PCR, and TCRdb's table has in-frame clones only and misses some. The table has roughly 140,000 clones, roughly four fifths seen once. Input material: PBMCs or T cells enriched from blood (not recorded which). The source of these receptors is a woman aged 18-29 years who had been exposed to COVID-19. CDR3s leave out the opening cysteine and the closing phenylalanine or tryptophan. The order of the fields is CDR3 length, V gene, J gene, CDR3 protein.

14	TRBV7-8	TRBJ1-1	ASSPRTGTGSNEAF
10	TRBV2	TRBJ2-7	ASSVPAYEQY
12	TRBV30	TRBJ1-1	AWGWIDRAGEAF
13	TRBV6-5	TRBJ1-5	ASRDNLYSNQPQH
13	TRBV15	TRBJ2-7	ATSRDSLESHEQY
10	TRBV19	TRBJ1-1	ASSIQGTEAF
13	TRBV6-5	TRBJ1-6	ASSLSGERDSPLH
13	TRBV3-1/TRBV3-2	TRBJ2-3	ASSQLAGGGDTQY
11	TRBV2	TRBJ1-4	ASETGGWEKLF
12	TRBV19	TRBJ2-1	ASSPGGPLNEQF
15	TRBV7-2	TRBJ2-5	ASSLATSGRAGQTQY
11	TRBV12-3/TRBV12-4	TRBJ1-5	ASSLEGDQPQH
14	TRBV4-3	TRBJ2-2	ASSPGQGPSGGELF
11	TRBV29-1	TRBJ2-7	SVLSRGSYEQY
12	TRBV2	TRBJ2-5	ASSGSNRGETQY
12	TRBV5-1	TRBJ1-1	ASSDGQGSAEAF
14	TRBV30	TRBJ2-2	AWSVFDRTNTGELF
12	TRBV2	TRBJ2-7	ASRELAEHYEQY
13	TRBV27	TRBJ2-7	ASSPPPGRAYEQY
13	TRBV11-2	TRBJ1-1	ASSSRQGGNTEAF
11	TRBV28	TRBJ1-1	ASSLWGQFTAF
11	TRBV14	TRBJ2-1	ASSQDLQRQQF
11	TRBV28	TRBJ1-1	ASSHRGSTEAF
14	TRBV19	TRBJ2-3	ASSPRLAGYTDTQY
13	TRBV6-6	TRBJ2-7	ASSPKTSGRQEQY
11	TRBV5-1	TRBJ2-7	ASSAGLAVEQY
14	TRBV20-1	TRBJ2-7	SASEPLRERTYEQY
13	TRBV6-1	TRBJ1-4	ASSEGGQGVEKLF
12	TRBV30	TRBJ2-3	AWSVLLAPDTQY
16	TRBV7-2	TRBJ2-3	ASSLPSPRGRGTDTQY
14	TRBV9	TRBJ1-6	ASSVARGAKNSPLH
13	TRBV25-1	TRBJ1-2	ASSEAGQVDYGYT
13	TRBV6-5	TRBJ2-7	ASSFYGTDFTQQY
13	TRBV5-6	TRBJ2-1	ASSTGQRSYNEQF
13	TRBV12-2	TRBJ2-3	ASRLGGRGTDTQY
13	TRBV5-4	TRBJ2-1	ASTFQTSGNNEQF
14	TRBV7-2	TRBJ1-2	ASSLGGDRGNYGYT
15	TRBV4-1	TRBJ2-6	ASSQDLVAAGANVLT
13	TRBV6-5	TRBJ1-4	ASLTGQGEGEKLF
14	TRBV7-9	TRBJ1-1	ASNEPGGTVNTEAF
14	TRBV28	TRBJ1-5	ASSYPGQGSNQPQH
11	TRBV15	TRBJ2-3	ATSRDRGDTQY
13	TRBV9	TRBJ1-1	ASTQQSGGNTEAF
11	TRBV10-3	TRBJ2-5	AISERQQETQY
12	TRBV19	TRBJ2-7	ASKQDYAYNEQY